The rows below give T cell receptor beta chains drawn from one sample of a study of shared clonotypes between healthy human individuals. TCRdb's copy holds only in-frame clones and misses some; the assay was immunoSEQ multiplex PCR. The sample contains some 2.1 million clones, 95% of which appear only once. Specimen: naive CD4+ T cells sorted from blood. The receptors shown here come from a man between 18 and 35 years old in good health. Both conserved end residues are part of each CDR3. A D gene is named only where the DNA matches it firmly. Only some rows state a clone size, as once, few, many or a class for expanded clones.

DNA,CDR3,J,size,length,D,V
TGTGCCAGCAGCTTTGTAGCCCCCTACGAGCAGTACTTC,CASSFVAPYEQYF,TRBJ2-7,.,13,.,TRBV11-2
TGTGCCATCAGTGAGTCTGCTGGGGTTCAGCCCCAGCATTTT,CAISESAGVQPQHF,TRBJ1-5,.,14,.,TRBV10-3
TGTGCAAGTCGCTTAGGAGGGCCACCCCTACTCTATGGCTACACCTTC,CASRLGGPPLLYGYTF,TRBJ1-2,.,16,.,TRBV12-2
TGCGCCAGCAGCTCCCCAATCCCGGACGCAGATACGCAGTATTTT,CASSSPIPDADTQYF,TRBJ2-3,once,15,.,TRBV5-1
TGCGCCAGCAGCGGGGGACTAGCGGCCTCCGAGCAGTACTTC,CASSGGLAASEQYF,TRBJ2-7,.,14,TRBD2,TRBV5-1
TGTGCCAGCAGCTTTTCTCTCGGGGGGGCAGGCGGAGAGACCCAGTACTTC,CASSFSLGGAGGETQYF,TRBJ2-5,.,17,TRBD2,TRBV5-4
TGCAGCGTTGAAGTCAGCTCCTACGAGCAGTACTTC,CSVEVSSYEQYF,TRBJ2-7,.,12,.,TRBV29-1
TGTGCCAGCAGTGGACGGGACAGCTCCTACGAGCAGTACTTC,CASSGRDSSYEQYF,TRBJ2-7,.,14,TRBD1,TRBV6-6
TGTGCCACCCAACGCCGGGTGTGGGCCACCGGGGAGCTGTTTTTT,CATQRRVWATGELFF,TRBJ2-2,.,15,.,TRBV19
TGTGCCAGCTCACCACCTAACTTACTGACAGGGGGGAATACGCAGTATTTT,CASSPPNLLTGGNTQYF,TRBJ2-3,.,17,TRBD1,TRBV18
TGTGCCAGCAGTGAACCGGGAGCTAGCACAGATACGCAGTATTTT,CASSEPGASTDTQYF,TRBJ2-3,.,15,.,TRBV2
TGCGCCAGCAGTCGACAGGGAGAAAACATTCAGTACTTC,CASSRQGENIQYF,TRBJ2-4,.,13,TRBD1,TRBV10-2
TGTGCCAGCAGCTCACTGGCACCCCTCCACTTT,CASSSLAPLHF,TRBJ1-6,.,11,.,TRBV6-1
TGCGCCAGCAGTGACCAACCCCAGGGGAGCTCCTACGAGCAGTACTTC,CASSDQPQGSSYEQYF,TRBJ2-7,.,16,.,TRBV10-1
TGTGCCAGCAGCTTAAACCTTGAGCAGTTCTTC,CASSLNLEQFF,TRBJ2-1,.,11,.,TRBV7-2
TGTGCCAGCAGCCAAGCGGGGGTCTTCAGGGCCGAGCAGTACTTC,CASSQAGVFRAEQYF,TRBJ2-7,.,15,.,TRBV14
TGTGCCAGCAGCTTCGGGGGAGGCGGCTACAATGAGCAGTTCTTC,CASSFGGGGYNEQFF,TRBJ2-1,.,15,.,TRBV9
TGCGCCAGCAGCTTGGGTGGACTGAGGGCGGAGACCCAGTACTTC,CASSLGGLRAETQYF,TRBJ2-5,.,15,.,TRBV5-1
TGTGCCAGCAGCTTAGTCGGAGTAGCCTACGAGCAGTACTTC,CASSLVGVAYEQYF,TRBJ2-7,.,14,.,TRBV7-2
TGTGCCAGCAGCTTAGTTCCCTCGGCCAGGGGGCTCTACGAGCAGTACTTC,CASSLVPSARGLYEQYF,TRBJ2-7,.,17,TRBD1,TRBV7-9
TGTGCCAGCAGCTTAGGAAGTGGGATTGAATCCTACGAGCAGTACTTC,CASSLGSGIESYEQYF,TRBJ2-7,.,16,.,TRBV7-9
TGCGCCAGCAGTCAACCCTCCTCACCGGGACAGACCCACGAGCAGTACTTC,CASSQPSSPGQTHEQYF,TRBJ2-7,.,17,TRBD1,TRBV23-1
TGTGCCAGCAGTTACCCCGATCATTCGGAAGTCGACCGGGAAGATACGCAGTATTTT,CASSYPDHSEVDREDTQYF,TRBJ2-3,.,19,.,TRBV28
TGTGCCTGGAGTTTTCGGGCGAGTGGCTACACCTTC,CAWSFRASGYTF,TRBJ1-2,.,12,.,TRBV30
TGTGCCAGCAGGGAATCCGGGACAGGGACGTATGGCTACACCTTC,CASRESGTGTYGYTF,TRBJ1-2,.,15,TRBD1,TRBV6-1
TGTGCCACCGGACAGGGGGCCTCCTACAATGAGCAGTTCTTC,CATGQGASYNEQFF,TRBJ2-1,.,14,TRBD1,TRBV28
TGTGCCAGCAGCTTCTTGTCTTCACCTTCCTACGAGCAGTACTTC,CASSFLSSPSYEQYF,TRBJ2-7,.,15,.,TRBV11-1
TGTGCCAGCAGTGAAAATCGGTGGCGGCGGGATCAGCCCCAGCATTTT,CASSENRWRRDQPQHF,TRBJ1-5,.,16,.,TRBV2
TGTGCCAGCAGTTTAACCTTGGTGAGGGTGGCGGGCACCGGGGAGCTGTTTTTT,CASSLTLVRVAGTGELFF,TRBJ2-2,.,18,.,TRBV27
TGCGCCAGCAGCCACGTAACTAGCGGGAGTCGGAAAGAGACCCAGTACTTC,CASSHVTSGSRKETQYF,TRBJ2-5,.,17,TRBD2,TRBV4-1
TGTGCCTGGAGTAGGTTTAGGGGTGGCTACACCTTC,CAWSRFRGGYTF,TRBJ1-2,.,12,.,TRBV30
TGTGCCTGGAGTGGGGGTCAATACGAGCAGTACTTC,CAWSGGQYEQYF,TRBJ2-7,.,12,.,TRBV30
TGTGCCAGCAGCGGGACAGGGGAAAAGCAGCAGTACTTC,CASSGTGEKQQYF,TRBJ2-7,once,13,TRBD1,TRBV7-2
TGCGCCAGCAGCTTGGGACAGGGGTCCTTCTCTGGAAACACCATATATTTT,CASSLGQGSFSGNTIYF,TRBJ1-3,.,17,TRBD1,TRBV5-1
TGTGCCAGCAAAATCGGGGATTCACCCCTCCACTTT,CASKIGDSPLHF,TRBJ1-6,.,12,.,TRBV25-1
TGTGCCATCAGTGAAGGATATGAAAAACTGTTTTTT,CAISEGYEKLFF,TRBJ1-4,.,12,.,TRBV10-3
TGTGCCAGCAGTTGGGAGAAAGGGACGGGGTATAATTCACCCCTCCACTTT,CASSWEKGTGYNSPLHF,TRBJ1-6,.,17,.,TRBV27
TGTGCCTGGAGTCCGGACCTTTATGGCTACACCTTC,CAWSPDLYGYTF,TRBJ1-2,.,12,.,TRBV30
TGTGCCAGCAGGCTCTCAGGGACCGGCAATCAGCCCCAGCATTTT,CASRLSGTGNQPQHF,TRBJ1-5,.,15,.,TRBV28
TGTGCCACCAGCAGAGTGAGGGACTCCTACGAGCAGTACTTC,CATSRVRDSYEQYF,TRBJ2-7,.,14,.,TRBV15
TGCGCCAGCAGCCGAACCGGGACTCTAACTGAGCAGTTCTTC,CASSRTGTLTEQFF,TRBJ2-1,.,14,.,TRBV4-1
TGTGCCAGCAGCCCCGGGACTGGTAGGGAGACCCAGTACTTC,CASSPGTGRETQYF,TRBJ2-5,.,14,.,TRBV6-5
TGTGCCAGCAGACCGGGACACGGGCATTATGGCTACACCTTC,CASRPGHGHYGYTF,TRBJ1-2,.,14,.,TRBV27
TGTGCCAGTAGCCCCCAGGGGAACTATGGCTACACCTTC,CASSPQGNYGYTF,TRBJ1-2,.,13,.,TRBV19
TGTGCCAGCAGCGTACAAACTAGCTCCTACAATGAGCAGTTCTTC,CASSVQTSSYNEQFF,TRBJ2-1,.,15,.,TRBV9
TGTGCCAGCAGTCCACTAGCGGGCTCCTACAATGAGCAGTTCTTC,CASSPLAGSYNEQFF,TRBJ2-1,.,15,TRBD2,TRBV7-6
TGTGCCAGCAGCGCCACTAGCGGGAGGGTCTCTTCCACAGATACGCAGTATTTT,CASSATSGRVSSTDTQYF,TRBJ2-3,.,18,TRBD2,TRBV9
TGTGCCAGCAGCGTACGGCCGGGTGCGGGGGACGAGCAGTACTTC,CASSVRPGAGDEQYF,TRBJ2-7,.,15,TRBD2,TRBV9
TGTGCCAGCAGCACGCCCCCCGGGCCCTCTGGGGCCAACGTCCTGACTTTC,CASSTPPGPSGANVLTF,TRBJ2-6,.,17,.,TRBV9
TGCGCCAGCAGTCAGTCTAGCGGGGGGTCAAACATTCAGTACTTC,CASSQSSGGSNIQYF,TRBJ2-4,.,15,TRBD2,TRBV10-1
TGTGCCAGCAGTTTGGGACAGGGAGAGACCCAGTACTTC,CASSLGQGETQYF,TRBJ2-5,.,13,TRBD1,TRBV2
TGTGCCAGCAGCTACTCTTCTGACCCGGGACAGGGGGCTTTTGAGACCCAGTACTTC,CASSYSSDPGQGAFETQYF,TRBJ2-5,.,19,TRBD1,TRBV13
TGTGCCAGCAGCTCCTACAGGGGATCGGAGACCCAGTACTTC,CASSSYRGSETQYF,TRBJ2-5,.,14,TRBD1,TRBV5-4
TGTGCCAGCTCAAACGGGTACAATGAGCAGTTCTTC,CASSNGYNEQFF,TRBJ2-1,.,12,.,TRBV18
TGTGCCAGCAGCTGGGGCCGATCAGGCTACAATGAGCAGTTCTTC,CASSWGRSGYNEQFF,TRBJ2-1,.,15,.,TRBV28
TGCGCCACCCTACCCGGGGAACAGGGGAGAACTGAAGCTTTCTTT,CATLPGEQGRTEAFF,TRBJ1-1,.,15,TRBD1,TRBV10-2
TGTGCCAGCAGTGATGGTGGGGGGAGTACGCAGTATTTT,CASSDGGGSTQYF,TRBJ2-3,.,13,.,TRBV25-1
TGTGCCAGCTCACCGAGGGGGCTACCCCTAAATGAGCAGTTCTTC,CASSPRGLPLNEQFF,TRBJ2-1,.,15,TRBD1,TRBV18
TGTGCCAGCAGCTTACCTCAGGGGGCTGTCGAGACCCAGTACTTC,CASSLPQGAVETQYF,TRBJ2-5,once,15,TRBD1,TRBV7-2
TGTGCCAGCGGGGGACGGGATACTAACTATGGCTACACCTTC,CASGGRDTNYGYTF,TRBJ1-2,.,14,.,TRBV6-1